This record looks at one TCR beta chain sequence and its context. Its antigen is unidentified. V was pared by 4 bases and J by 5 bases, with 5 bases of the junction left unmatched. The CDR3 contains 15 residues. TCRdb re-derived calls from the reads in MiXCR, one entry per CDR3 protein. Of a few hundred thousand distinct CDR3 sequences in the sample, under 45% were seen once. The data were taken from a study of T cell repertoires in cytomegalovirus infection. At the level of the study: HLA-C-restricted CMV epitopes, recently identified, and well-studied HLA-B-restricted ones were used by the study. From public TCR beta signatures came an indication of both CMV infection and matching HLA type. General observations from the study: HLA-C-restricted TCR beta clonotypes specific for CMV led the ex vivo response. Frequencies of public TCR beta families were cumulated, and this identified carriers of CMV plus the relevant HLA.

This chain connects TRBV12-3 or TRBV12-4 to TRBJ2-3; 11 nucleotides align to TRBD2. The sequencing here drew on cultured PBMCs, taken from culture after CMV antigen stimulation. The sequence was obtained from a human donor in good health (CMV status not recorded). Some clones in this sample may be carry-over from other donors' samples. The CDR3 sequence: CASSSLAGDKDTQYF. The CDR3 DNA reads as TGTGCCAGCAGTTCACTAGCGGGGGATAAAGATACGCAGTATTTT.